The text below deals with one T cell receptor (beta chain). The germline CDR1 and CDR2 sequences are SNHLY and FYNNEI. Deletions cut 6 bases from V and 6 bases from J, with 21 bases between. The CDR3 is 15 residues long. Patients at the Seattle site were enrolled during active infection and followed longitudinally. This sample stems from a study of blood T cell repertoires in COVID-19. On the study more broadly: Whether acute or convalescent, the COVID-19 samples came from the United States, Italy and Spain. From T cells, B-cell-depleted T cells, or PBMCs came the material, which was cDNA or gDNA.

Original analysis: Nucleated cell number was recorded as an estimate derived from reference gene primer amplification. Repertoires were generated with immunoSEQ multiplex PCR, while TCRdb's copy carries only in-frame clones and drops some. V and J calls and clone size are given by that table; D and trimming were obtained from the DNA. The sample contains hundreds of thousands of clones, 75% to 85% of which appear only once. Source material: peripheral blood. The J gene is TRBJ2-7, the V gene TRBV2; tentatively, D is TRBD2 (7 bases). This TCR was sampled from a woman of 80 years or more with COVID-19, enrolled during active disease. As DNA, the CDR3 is TGTGCCAGCAGGGGGGCGGGAGCAAAATTTGGCGAGCAGTACTTC. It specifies CASRGAGAKFGEQYF.